This T cell receptor beta chain was found in a study of CD4 T cells in relation to SARS-CoV-2 and coronaviruses. Study-level points and caveats: Compared with monoreactive clones, crossreactive clones showed significantly weaker SARS-CoV-2 expansion.

There are 15 residues in the CDR3. Germline CDR1 MGHRA, CDR2 YSYEKL. Trimming shortened V by 1 base and J by 1 base, and 10 bases separated the two germline ends. Profiled with immunoSEQ multiplex PCR; TCRdb holds only in-frame clones, not every one. The sample holds some 64,000 clones, about 95% seen once. About this clone itself: Its matching antigen is unknown.

Before the COVID-19 pandemic, during about 2011-2019, CD4+ T cells were taken from unexposed donors. The material sequenced was naive CD4+ T cells from PBMCs. Subset here: naive CD4+ T cells isolated by negative enrichment. This clonotype was obtained from a human donor in good health. The chain uses TRBV4-1 and TRBJ2-5; a possible D gene is TRBD2 (5 bases). CDR3 nucleotides: TGCGCCAGCAGCCAAGGGGTCGCGGGCCAAGAGACCCAGTACTTC. Its protein is CASSQGVAGQETQYF.